Included here is one TCR beta chain sequence, with context. Its antigen is currently unknown. 60 Vbeta and 13 Jbeta primers were used in PCR. Profiled with immunoSEQ multiplex PCR; TCRdb holds only in-frame clones, not every one. The repertoire holds under 150,000 clones, with approximately 79% as singletons. The germline CDR1 and CDR2 sequences are LNHDA and SQIVND (reference sequence). Germline trimming cut 3 bases from V and 4 bases from J; bases unmatched to any gene: 4. The CDR3 consists of 15 residues. This record belongs to a study of cytomegalovirus exposure and HLA in healthy donors. In the study overall: Unique TCR beta sequences numbering 95 million to 130 million came from 150 million to 200 million T cells in an earlier analysis. Across around 400 genotyped donors, about 81% landed in the Caucasian-associated ancestry cluster. Whole-study findings and limits: Sequencing depth across donors, presence/absence analyses assumed, was roughly uniform.

The specimen was PBMCs. The sequence derives from a woman aged 40 to 55 in good health and CMV-seropositive. The J gene is TRBJ1-4, the V gene TRBV19, with 8 bases lining up with TRBD1. This CDR3 reads CASSIPTGVNEKLFF. CDR3 nucleotides: TGTGCCAGTAGTATCCCGACAGGGGTTAATGAAAAACTGTTTTTT.